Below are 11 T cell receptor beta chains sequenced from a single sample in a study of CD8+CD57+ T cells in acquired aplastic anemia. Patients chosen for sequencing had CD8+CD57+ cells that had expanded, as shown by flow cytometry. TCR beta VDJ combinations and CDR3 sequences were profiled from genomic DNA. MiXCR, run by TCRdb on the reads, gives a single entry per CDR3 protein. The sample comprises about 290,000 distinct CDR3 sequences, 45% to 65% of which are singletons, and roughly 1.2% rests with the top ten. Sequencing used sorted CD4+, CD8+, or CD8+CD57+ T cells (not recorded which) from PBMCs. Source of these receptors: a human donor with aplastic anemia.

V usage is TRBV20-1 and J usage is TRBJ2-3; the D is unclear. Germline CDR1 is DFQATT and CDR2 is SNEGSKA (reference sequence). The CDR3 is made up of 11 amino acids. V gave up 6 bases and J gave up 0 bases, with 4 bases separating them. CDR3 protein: CSALSTDTQYF. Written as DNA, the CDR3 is TGCAGTGCCCTCAGCACAGATACGCAGTATTTT.

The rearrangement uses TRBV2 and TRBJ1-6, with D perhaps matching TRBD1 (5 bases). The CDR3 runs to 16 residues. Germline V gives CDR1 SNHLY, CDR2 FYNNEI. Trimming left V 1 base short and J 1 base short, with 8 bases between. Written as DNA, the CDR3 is TGTGCCAGCAGTGAAGTATGGGGGTCCTATAATTCACCCCTCCACTTT. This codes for CASSEVWGSYNSPLHF.

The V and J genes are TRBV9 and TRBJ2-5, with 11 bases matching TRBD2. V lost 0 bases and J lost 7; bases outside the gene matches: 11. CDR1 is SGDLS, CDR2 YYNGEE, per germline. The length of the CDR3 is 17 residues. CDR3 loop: CASSVEASGGYEVTQYF. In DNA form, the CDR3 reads TGTGCCAGCAGCGTAGAGGCTAGCGGGGGGTACGAGGTGACCCAGTACTTC.

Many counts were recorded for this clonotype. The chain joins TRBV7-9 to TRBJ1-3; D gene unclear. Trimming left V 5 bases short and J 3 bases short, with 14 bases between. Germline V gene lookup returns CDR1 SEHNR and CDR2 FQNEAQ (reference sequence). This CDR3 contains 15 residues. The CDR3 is CASSPFPQLGNTIYF. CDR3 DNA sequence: TGTGCCAGCAGCCCCTTTCCGCAGCTTGGAAACACCATATATTTT.

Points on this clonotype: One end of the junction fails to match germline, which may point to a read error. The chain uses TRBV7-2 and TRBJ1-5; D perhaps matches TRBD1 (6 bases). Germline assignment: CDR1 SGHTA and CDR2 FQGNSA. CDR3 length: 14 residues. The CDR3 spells CASSRLGGHQPQNF. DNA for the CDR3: TGTGCCAGCAGCCGCCTGGGGGGGCATCAGCCCCAGAATTTT.

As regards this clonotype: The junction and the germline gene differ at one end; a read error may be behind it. The CDR3 is CASSGTSGGADTRYF. The CDR3 nucleotides read TGTGCCAGCAGTGGGACTAGCGGGGGGGCCGATACGCGGTATTTT. The chain carries TRBV7-2 and TRBJ2-3; 16 positions agree with TRBD2. Looked up from germline, CDR1 is SGHTA and CDR2 is FQGNSA. CDR3 length equals 15 residues.

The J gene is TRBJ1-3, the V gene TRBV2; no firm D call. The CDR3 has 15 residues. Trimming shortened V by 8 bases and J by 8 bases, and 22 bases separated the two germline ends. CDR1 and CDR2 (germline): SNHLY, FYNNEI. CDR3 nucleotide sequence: TGTGCCAGCTCACCAGCCCGTGGGGTTAGGGACACCATATATTTT. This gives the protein CASSPARGVRDTIYF.

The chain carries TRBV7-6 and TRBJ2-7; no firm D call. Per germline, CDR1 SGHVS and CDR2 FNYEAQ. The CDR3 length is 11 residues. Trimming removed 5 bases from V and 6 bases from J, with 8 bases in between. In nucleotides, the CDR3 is TGTGCCAGCAGCCCCCTGTTCGAGCAGTACTTC. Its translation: CASSPLFEQYF. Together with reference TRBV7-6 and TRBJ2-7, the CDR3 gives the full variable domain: GAGVSQSPRYKVTKRGQDVALRCDPISGHVSLYWYRQALGQGPEFLTYFNYEAQQDKSGLPNDRFSAERPEGSISTLTIQRTEQRDSAMYRCASSPLFEQYFGPGTRLTVT.

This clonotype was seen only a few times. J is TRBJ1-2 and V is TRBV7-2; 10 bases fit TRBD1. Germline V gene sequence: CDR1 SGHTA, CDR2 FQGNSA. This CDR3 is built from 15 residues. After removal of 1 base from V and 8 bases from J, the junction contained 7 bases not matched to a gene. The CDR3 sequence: CASSLGTGTGDGYTF. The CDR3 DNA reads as TGTGCCAGCAGCTTAGGAACGGGGACAGGGGACGGCTACACCTTC.

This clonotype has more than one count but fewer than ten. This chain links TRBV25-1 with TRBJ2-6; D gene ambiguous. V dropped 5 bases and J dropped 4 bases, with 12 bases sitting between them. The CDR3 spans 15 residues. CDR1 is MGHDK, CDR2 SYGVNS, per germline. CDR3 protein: CASSPDTAGANVLTF. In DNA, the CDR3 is TGTGCCAGCAGTCCTGACACCGCCGGGGCCAACGTCCTGACTTTC.

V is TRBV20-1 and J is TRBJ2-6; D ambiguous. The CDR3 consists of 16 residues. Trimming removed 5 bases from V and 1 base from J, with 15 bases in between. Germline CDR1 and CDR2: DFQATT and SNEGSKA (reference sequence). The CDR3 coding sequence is TGCAGTGCTCAAAACGGAGCCGTATCTGGGGCCAACGTCCTGACTTTC. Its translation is CSAQNGAVSGANVLTF.